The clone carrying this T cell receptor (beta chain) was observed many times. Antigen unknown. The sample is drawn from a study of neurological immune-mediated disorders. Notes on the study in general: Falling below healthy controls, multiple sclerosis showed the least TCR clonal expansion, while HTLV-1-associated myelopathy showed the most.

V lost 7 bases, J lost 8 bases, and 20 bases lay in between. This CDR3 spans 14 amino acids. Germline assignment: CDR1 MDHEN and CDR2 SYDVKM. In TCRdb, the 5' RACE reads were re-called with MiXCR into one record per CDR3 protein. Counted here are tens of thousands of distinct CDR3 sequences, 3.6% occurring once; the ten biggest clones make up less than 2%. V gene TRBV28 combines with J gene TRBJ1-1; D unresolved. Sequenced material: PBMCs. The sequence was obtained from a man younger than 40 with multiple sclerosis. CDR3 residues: CASTTGDRYSEAFF. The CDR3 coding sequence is TGTGCCAGCACCACTGGTGACCGATACTCGGAAGCTTTCTTT. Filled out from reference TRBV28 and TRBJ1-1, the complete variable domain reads DVKVTQSSRYLVKRTGEKVFLECVQDMDHENMFWYRQDPGLGLRLIYFSYDVKMKEKGDIPEGYSVSREKKERFSLILESASTNQTSMYLCASTTGDRYSEAFFGQGTRLTVV.